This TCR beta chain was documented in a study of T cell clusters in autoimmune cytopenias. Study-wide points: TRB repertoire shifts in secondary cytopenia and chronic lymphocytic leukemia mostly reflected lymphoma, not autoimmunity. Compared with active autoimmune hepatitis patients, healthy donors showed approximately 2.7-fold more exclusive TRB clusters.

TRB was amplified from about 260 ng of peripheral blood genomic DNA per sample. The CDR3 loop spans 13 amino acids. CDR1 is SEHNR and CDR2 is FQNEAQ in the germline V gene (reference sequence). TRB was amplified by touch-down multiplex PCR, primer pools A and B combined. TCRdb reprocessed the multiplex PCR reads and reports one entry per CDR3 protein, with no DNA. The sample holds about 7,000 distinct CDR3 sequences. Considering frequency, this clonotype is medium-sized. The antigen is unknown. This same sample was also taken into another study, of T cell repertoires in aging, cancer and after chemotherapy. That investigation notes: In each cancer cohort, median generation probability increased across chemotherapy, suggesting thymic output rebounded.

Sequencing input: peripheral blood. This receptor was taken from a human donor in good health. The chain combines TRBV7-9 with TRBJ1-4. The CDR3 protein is CASSSDAHEKLFF.